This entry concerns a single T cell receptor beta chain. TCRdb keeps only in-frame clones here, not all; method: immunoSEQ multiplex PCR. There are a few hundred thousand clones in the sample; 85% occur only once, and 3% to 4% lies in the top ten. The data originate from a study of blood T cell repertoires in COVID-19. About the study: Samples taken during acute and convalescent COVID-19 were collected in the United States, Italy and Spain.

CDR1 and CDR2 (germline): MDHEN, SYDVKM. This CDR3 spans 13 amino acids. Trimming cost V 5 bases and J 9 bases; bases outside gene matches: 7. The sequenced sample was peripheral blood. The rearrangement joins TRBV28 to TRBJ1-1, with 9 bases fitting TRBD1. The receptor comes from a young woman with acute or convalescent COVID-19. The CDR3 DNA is TGTGCCAGCAGTACACAGGGGGCTCTCAAAGCTTTCTTT. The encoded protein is CASSTQGALKAFF.